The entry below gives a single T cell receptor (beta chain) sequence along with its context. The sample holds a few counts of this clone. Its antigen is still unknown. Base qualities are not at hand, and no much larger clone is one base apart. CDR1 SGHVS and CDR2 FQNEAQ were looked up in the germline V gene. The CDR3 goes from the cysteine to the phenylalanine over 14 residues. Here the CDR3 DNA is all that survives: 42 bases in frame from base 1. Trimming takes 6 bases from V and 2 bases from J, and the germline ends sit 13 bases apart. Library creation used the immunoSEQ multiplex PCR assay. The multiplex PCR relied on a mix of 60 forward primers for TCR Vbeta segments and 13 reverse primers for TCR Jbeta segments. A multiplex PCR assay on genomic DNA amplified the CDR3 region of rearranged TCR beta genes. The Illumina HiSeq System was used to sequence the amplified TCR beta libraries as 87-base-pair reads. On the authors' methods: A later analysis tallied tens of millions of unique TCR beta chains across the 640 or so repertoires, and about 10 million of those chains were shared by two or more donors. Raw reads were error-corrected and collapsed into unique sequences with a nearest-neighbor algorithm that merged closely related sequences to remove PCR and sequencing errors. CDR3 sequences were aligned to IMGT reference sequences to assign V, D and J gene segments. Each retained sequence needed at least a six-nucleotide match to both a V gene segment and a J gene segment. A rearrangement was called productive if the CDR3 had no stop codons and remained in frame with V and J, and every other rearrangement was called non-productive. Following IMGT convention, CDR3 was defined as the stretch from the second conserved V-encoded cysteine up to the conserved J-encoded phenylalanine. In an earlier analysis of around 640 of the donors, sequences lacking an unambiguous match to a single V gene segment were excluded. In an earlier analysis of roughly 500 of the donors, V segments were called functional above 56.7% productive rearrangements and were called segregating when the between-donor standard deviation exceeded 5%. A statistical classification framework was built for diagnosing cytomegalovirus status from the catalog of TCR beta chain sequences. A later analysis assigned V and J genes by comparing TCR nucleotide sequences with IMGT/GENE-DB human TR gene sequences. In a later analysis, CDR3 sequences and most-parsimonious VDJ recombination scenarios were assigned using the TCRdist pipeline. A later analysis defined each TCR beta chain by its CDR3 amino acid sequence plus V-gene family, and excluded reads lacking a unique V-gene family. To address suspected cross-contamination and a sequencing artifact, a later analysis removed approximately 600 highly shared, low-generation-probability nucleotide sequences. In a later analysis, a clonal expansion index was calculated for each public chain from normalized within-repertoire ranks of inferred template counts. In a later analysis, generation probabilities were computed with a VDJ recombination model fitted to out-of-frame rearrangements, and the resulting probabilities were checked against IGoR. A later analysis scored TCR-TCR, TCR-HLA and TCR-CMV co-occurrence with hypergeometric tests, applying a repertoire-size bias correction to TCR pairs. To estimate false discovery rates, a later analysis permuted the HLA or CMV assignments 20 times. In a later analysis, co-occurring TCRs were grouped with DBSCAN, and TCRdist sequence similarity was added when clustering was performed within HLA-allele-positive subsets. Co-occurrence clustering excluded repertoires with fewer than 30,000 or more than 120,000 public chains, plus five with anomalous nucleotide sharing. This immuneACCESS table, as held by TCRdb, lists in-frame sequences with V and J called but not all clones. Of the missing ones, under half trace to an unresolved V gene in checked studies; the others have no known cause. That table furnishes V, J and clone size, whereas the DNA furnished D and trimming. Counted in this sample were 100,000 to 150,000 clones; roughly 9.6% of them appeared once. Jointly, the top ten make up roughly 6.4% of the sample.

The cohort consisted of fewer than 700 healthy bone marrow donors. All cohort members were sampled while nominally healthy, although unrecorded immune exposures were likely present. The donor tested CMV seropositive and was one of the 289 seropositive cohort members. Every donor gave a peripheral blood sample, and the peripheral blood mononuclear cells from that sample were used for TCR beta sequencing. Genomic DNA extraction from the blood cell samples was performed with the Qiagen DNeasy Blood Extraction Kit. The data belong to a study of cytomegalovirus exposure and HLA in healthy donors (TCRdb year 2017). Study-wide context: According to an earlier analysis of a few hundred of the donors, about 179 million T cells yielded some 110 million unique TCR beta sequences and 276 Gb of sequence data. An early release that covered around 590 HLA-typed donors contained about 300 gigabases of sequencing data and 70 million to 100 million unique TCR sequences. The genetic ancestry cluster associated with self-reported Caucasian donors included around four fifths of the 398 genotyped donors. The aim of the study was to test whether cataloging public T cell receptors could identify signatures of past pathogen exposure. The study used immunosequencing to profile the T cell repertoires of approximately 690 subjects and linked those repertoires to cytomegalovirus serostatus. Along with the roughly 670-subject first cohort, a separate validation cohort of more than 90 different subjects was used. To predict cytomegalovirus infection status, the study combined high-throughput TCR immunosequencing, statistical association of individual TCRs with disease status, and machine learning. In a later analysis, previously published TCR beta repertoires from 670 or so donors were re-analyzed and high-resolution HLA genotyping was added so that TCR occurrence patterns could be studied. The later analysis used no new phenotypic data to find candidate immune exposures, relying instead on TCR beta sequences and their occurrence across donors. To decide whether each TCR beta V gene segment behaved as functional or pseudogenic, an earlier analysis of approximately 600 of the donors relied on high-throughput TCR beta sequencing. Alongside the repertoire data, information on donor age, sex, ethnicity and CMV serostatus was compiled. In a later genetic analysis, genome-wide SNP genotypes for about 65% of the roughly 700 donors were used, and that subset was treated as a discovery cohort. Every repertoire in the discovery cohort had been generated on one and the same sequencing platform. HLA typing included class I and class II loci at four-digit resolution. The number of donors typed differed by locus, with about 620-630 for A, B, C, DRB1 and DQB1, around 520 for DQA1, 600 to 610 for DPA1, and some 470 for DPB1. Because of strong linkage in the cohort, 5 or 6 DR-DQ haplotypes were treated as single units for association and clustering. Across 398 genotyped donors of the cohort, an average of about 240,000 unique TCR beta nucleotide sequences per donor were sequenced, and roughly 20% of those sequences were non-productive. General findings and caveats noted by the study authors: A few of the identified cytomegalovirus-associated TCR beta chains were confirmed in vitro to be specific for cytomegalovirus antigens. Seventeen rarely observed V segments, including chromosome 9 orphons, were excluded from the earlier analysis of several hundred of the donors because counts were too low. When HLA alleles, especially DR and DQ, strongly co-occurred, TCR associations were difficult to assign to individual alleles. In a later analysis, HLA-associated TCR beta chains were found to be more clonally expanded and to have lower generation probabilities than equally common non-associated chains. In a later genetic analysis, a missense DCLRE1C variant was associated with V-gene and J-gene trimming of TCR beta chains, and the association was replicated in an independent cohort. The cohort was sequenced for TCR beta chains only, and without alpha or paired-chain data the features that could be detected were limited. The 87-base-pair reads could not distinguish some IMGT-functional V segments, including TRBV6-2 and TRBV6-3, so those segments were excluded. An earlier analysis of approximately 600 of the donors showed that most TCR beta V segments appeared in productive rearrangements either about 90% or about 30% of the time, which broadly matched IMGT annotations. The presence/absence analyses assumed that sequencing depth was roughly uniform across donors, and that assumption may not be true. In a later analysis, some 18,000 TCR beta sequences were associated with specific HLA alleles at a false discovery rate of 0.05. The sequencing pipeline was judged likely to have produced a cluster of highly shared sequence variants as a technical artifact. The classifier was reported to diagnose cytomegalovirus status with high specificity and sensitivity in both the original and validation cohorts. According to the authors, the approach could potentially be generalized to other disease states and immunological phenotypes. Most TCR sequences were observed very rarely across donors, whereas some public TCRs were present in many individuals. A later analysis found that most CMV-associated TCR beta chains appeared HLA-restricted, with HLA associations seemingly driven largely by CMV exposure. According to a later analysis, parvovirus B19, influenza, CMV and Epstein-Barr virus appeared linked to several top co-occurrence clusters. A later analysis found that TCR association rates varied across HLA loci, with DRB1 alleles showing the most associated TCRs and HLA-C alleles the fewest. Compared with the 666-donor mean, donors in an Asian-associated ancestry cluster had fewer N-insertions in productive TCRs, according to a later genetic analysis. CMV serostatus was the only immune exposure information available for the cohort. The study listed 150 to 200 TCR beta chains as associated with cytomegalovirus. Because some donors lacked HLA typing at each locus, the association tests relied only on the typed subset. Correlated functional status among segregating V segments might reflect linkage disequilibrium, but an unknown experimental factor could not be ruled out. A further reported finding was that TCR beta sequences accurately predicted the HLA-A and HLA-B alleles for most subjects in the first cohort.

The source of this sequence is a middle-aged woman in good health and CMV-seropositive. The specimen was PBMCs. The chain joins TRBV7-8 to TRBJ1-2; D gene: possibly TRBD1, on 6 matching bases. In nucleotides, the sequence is TGTGCCAGCAGTTCCAGGGGCGCAAACTATGGCTACACCTTC. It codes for CASSSRGANYGYTF.